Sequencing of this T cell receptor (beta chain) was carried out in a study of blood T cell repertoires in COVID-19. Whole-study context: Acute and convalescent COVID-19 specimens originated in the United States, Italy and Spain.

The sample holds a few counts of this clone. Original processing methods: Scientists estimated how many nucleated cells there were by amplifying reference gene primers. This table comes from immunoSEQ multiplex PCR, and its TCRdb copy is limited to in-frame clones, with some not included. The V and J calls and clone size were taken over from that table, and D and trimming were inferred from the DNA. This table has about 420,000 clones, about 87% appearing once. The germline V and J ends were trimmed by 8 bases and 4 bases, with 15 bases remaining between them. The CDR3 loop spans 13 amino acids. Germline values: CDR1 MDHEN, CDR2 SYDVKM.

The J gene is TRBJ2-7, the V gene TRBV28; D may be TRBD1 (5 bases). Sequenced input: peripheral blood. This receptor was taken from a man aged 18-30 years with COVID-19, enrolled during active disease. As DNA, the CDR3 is TGTGCCAGCCAGCAGGGAAACCGATACGAGCAGTACTTC. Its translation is CASQQGNRYEQYF.